The 30 T cell receptor beta chains given below trace back to one sample, sequenced in a study of T cells expressing NK-cell markers. No DNA is given; TCRdb re-called the 5' RACE reads and lists each CDR3 protein once. The sample holds 150,000 to 160,000 distinct CDR3 sequences. The sequenced sample consisted of blood T cells: a sorted CD56 or NKG2C T cell subset, CD4+ or CD8+ T cells, or bulk PBMC T cells (not recorded which). The receptor source for this set is a woman aged 50 to 60 in good health.

This chain uses TRBV6-5 with TRBJ1-1. The CDR3 loop spans 14 amino acids. Germline V gene lookup returns CDR1 MNHEY and CDR2 SVGAGI. The CDR3 sequence: CASSYEDMNTEAFF.

This chain connects TRBV4-1 to TRBJ2-1; with no DNA, the TCRdb D assignment of TRBD2 cannot be verified. Per germline, CDR1 MGHRA and CDR2 YSYEKL. This CDR3 contains 15 residues. The CDR3 reads CASSQTSGGGNEQFF.

This chain connects TRBV20-1 to TRBJ1-5; as DNA is missing, the TRBD1 call by TCRdb cannot be tested. Germline V CDR1 and CDR2: DFQATT, SNEGSKA (reference sequence). CDR3 length: 13 residues. The chain's CDR3 is CSARGTDNQPQHF.

This sequence joins TRBV5-1 and TRBJ2-3; the TCRdb call, TRBD1, lacks DNA for checking. CDR1 and CDR2 (germline): SGHRS, YFSETQ. The CDR3 length is 15 residues. Here the CDR3 reads CASSLDRAVTDTQYF.

This chain joins TRBV30 and TRBJ2-7; with no DNA, the TCRdb D assignment of TRBD2 cannot be verified. This CDR3 has 14 amino acids. The germline gives CDR1 GTSNPN, CDR2 SVGIG (reference sequence). CDR3 region: CAWTLAGGGYEQYF.

The V and J genes are TRBV12-3 or TRBV12-4 and TRBJ1-6; the TRBD1 assignment by TCRdb is unverifiable without DNA. The CDR3 consists of 15 residues. The CDR3 reads CASSFGQGGDSPLHF.

V is TRBV14 and J is TRBJ2-7; TCRdb's D gene call, TRBD1, goes unchecked for lack of DNA. Germline CDR1 is SGHDN and CDR2 is FVKESK. CDR3 size: 16 residues. This chain's CDR3 is CASSGFSGTVTGEQYF.

J is TRBJ2-1 and V is TRBV10-3. The CDR3 is 15 residues long. Germline CDR1 reads ENHRY; CDR2 reads SYGVKD. Here the CDR3 reads CAISEGLTSRNEQFF.

V gene TRBV24-1 combines with J gene TRBJ2-1; TCRdb returns TRBD1, unconfirmable since there is no DNA. CDR1 KGHDR and CDR2 SFDVKD come from the germline V gene. This CDR3 is 14 amino acids long. The chain's CDR3 is CATTQGPNRHEQFF.

The CDR3 here is CASSKTGTGQNTEAFF. The genes are TRBV12-3 or TRBV12-4 and TRBJ1-1; TCRdb's D call of TRBD1 is untestable without DNA. The CDR3 is 16 residues long.

The rearrangement uses TRBV2 and TRBJ1-1; without DNA, the TCRdb call of TRBD1 cannot be checked. The CDR3 runs to 13 residues. Germline CDR1 SNHLY, CDR2 FYNNEI. The CDR3 is CASSGTGPPEAFF.

The chain is built from TRBV11-2 and TRBJ2-1; the D gene TCRdb calls, TRBD2, cannot be checked with no DNA. The germline V gene has CDR1 SGHAT and CDR2 FQNNGV. The CDR3 totals 14 residues. CDR3 sequence reads: CASSRVAEYNEQFF.

This chain's CDR3 is CSASLAVSDNEQFF. The V gene is TRBV20-1, the J gene TRBJ2-1; there is no DNA to check the TCRdb D call of TRBD2. Germline V CDR1 and CDR2: DFQATT, SNEGSKA (reference sequence). The CDR3 runs 14 residues.

The chain couples TRBV6-9 to TRBJ2-1; TCRdb gives TRBD2 as the D gene, but with no DNA this cannot be confirmed. This CDR3 has 16 residues. The germline V gene has CDR1 MNHGY and CDR2 SVAAGI. Here the CDR3 reads CASSPMGGLSYNEQFF.

The rearrangement uses TRBV29-1 and TRBJ2-2; TCRdb designates TRBD1, a call that cannot be tested without DNA. The CDR3 is 13 residues long. The germline V gene has CDR1 SQVTM and CDR2 ANQGSEA. The CDR3 sequence is CSVDLTGTGELFF.

The chain is built from TRBV21-1 and TRBJ1-5; TCRdb's D gene call, TRBD1, goes unchecked for lack of DNA. TRBV21-1 is a listed pseudogene. The CDR3 spans 15 residues. The CDR3 protein is CASSSLDRGGQPQHF.

The J gene is TRBJ2-5, the V gene TRBV5-5; the D gene TCRdb calls, TRBD1, cannot be checked with no DNA. This CDR3 contains 15 residues. The germline V gene has CDR1 SGHKS and CDR2 YYEKEE (reference sequence). CDR3 in amino acids: CASSLVGEGIETQYF.

This rearrangement joins TRBV20-1 to TRBJ1-5; the TCRdb call, TRBD1, lacks DNA for checking. The CDR3 loop spans 15 amino acids. Looked up from germline, CDR1 is DFQATT and CDR2 is SNEGSKA (reference sequence). The CDR3 spells CSAAKIRDINQPQHF.

The chain combines TRBV2 with TRBJ2-1; TCRdb lists TRBD1, though no DNA is available to test this call. The CDR3 sequence is 15 residues long. Germline lookup yields CDR1 SNHLY and CDR2 FYNNEI. The CDR3 reads CATTRGAGSYNEQFF.

The V and J genes are TRBV19 and TRBJ2-7. This CDR3 contains 12 residues. The V gene's germline CDR1 is LNHDA and CDR2 SQIVND (reference sequence). The CDR3: CASRDQVGEQYF.

J is TRBJ2-5 and V is TRBV6-2 or TRBV6-3; TCRdb proposes TRBD2, but this gene call is untestable without DNA. CDR1 is MNHEY and CDR2 is SVGEGT in the germline V gene. The CDR3 extends over 18 amino acids. CDR3 protein: CASSYSRTSGGPQETQYF.

J is TRBJ2-5 and V is TRBV12-3 or TRBV12-4; TCRdb's D call of TRBD1 is untestable without DNA. The CDR3 sequence is 12 residues long. CDR3 in amino acids: CASSWGLKTQYF.

The rearrangement joins TRBV4-1 to TRBJ2-1; TCRdb indicates TRBD1, and absent DNA this call remains unverified. Germline V lookup: CDR1 MGHRA, CDR2 YSYEKL. This CDR3 spans 12 amino acids. CDR3 residues: CASSQGGTEQFF.

V usage is TRBV12-3 or TRBV12-4 and J usage is TRBJ2-3; absent DNA, TCRdb's TRBD1 call cannot be checked. The CDR3 runs 15 residues. CDR3 amino acids: CASSGPRDRGDTQYF.

The chain is built from TRBV29-1 and TRBJ2-1; lacking DNA, the TRBD2 call made by TCRdb goes unchecked. The germline V gene has CDR1 SQVTM and CDR2 ANQGSEA. CDR3 length equals 12 residues. The CDR3 region is CSVFSGRQEQFF.

The chain carries TRBV5-1 and TRBJ2-7; checking the TCRdb D call of TRBD2 is not possible without DNA. The CDR3 runs to 15 residues. From germline, CDR1 is SGHRS and CDR2 YFSETQ. This chain's CDR3 is CASSATPSGNDEQYF.

V gene TRBV10-3 combines with J gene TRBJ2-1; TCRdb indicates TRBD2, and absent DNA this call remains unverified. The CDR3 length is 16 residues. Per germline, CDR1 ENHRY and CDR2 SYGVKD. CDR3 amino acids: CAISPRLAGVEGEQFF.

CDR3 amino acids: CASSARLAGGRVGNTGELFF. The gene calls are TRBV7-9 and TRBJ2-2; TCRdb's assignment of TRBD2 cannot be checked, as there is no DNA. Germline loops: CDR1 SEHNR, CDR2 FQNEAQ (reference sequence). The CDR3 totals 20 residues.

The rearrangement joins TRBV11-2 to TRBJ2-7; absent DNA, TCRdb's TRBD1 call cannot be checked. Germline CDR1 is SGHAT and CDR2 is FQNNGV. The CDR3 totals 17 residues. The chain's CDR3 is CASSLDRYGGRRYEQYF.

V gene TRBV20-1 combines with J gene TRBJ2-3; without DNA, the TCRdb call of TRBD2 cannot be checked. Germline loops: CDR1 DFQATT, CDR2 SNEGSKA (reference sequence). The CDR3 spans 20 residues. CDR3 residues: CSARDPLTSGRVVSTDTQYF.